The 11 T cell receptor beta chains given below trace back to one sample, sequenced in a study of PD-1 blockade in classical Hodgkin lymphoma. Using immunoSEQ multiplex PCR, the repertoire was profiled, and TCRdb retains in-frame clones only, with some absent. This sample has more than 30,000 clones; 76% occur once, and the top ten carry less than 20%. Each patient experienced a relapse that followed autologous stem cell transplantation, and brentuximab vedotin exposure varied. Sequences were derived from peripheral blood mononuclear cells (PBMCs), sampled before the second cycle of nivolumab. The receptors shown here come from a human donor with classical Hodgkin lymphoma.

V usage is TRBV5-1 and J usage is TRBJ2-1; 7 bases map to TRBD1. J was trimmed by 7 bases and V by 0 bases; bases with no gene match: 4. CDR1 and CDR2 (germline): SGHRS, YFSETQ. This CDR3 has 14 residues. CDR3: CASSLGQGWNEQFF. The CDR3 coding sequence is TGCGCCAGCAGCTTGGGACAGGGTTGGAATGAGCAGTTCTTC.

CDR3 sequence reads: CASSETRGLEGYTF. The CDR3 DNA is TGTGCCAGCAGTGAAACCAGGGGGCTGGAGGGCTACACCTTC. The chain combines TRBV6-1 with TRBJ1-2; TRBD1 matches at 8 bases. CDR1 MNHNS and CDR2 SASEGT come from the germline V gene. The CDR3 loop spans 14 amino acids. After removal of 2 bases from V and 8 bases from J, the junction contained 7 bases not matched to a gene.

The chain uses TRBV4-3 and TRBJ2-3; tentative D call: TRBD2 (5 bases). The germline CDR1 and CDR2 sequences are LGHNA and YSLEER. CDR3 length: 12 residues. Trimming took 2 bases from V and 7 from J, leaving 7 bases between them. The CDR3 DNA is TGCGCCAGCAGCCAACGAGGGTATACGCAGTATTTT. Translation: CASSQRGYTQYF.

Many counts were recorded for this clone. The gene calls are TRBV29-1 and TRBJ2-2; TRBD1 aligns across 9 bases. Trimming removed 7 bases from V and 1 base from J; junction bases left unmatched: 7. This CDR3 has 15 residues. CDR1 and CDR2 from the germline V gene are SQVTM and ANQGSEA. CDR3 in DNA: TGCAGCGCCGAAGAGGACAGGGGGAACACCGGGGAGCTGTTTTTT. Its protein is CSAEEDRGNTGELFF.

V gene TRBV4-1 combines with J gene TRBJ1-4; D might be TRBD1 (5 bases). The CDR3 runs 17 residues. Trimming stripped 0 bases from V and 4 bases from J, with 15 bases between. Germline values: CDR1 MGHRA, CDR2 YSYEKL. The CDR3 region is CASSQDLVGGLNEKLFF. The CDR3 DNA sequence: TGCGCCAGCAGCCAAGATCTCGTGGGGGGACTTAATGAAAAACTGTTTTTT.

The chain recombines TRBV11-2 with TRBJ1-3; D is ambiguous. Trimming removed 5 bases from V and 0 bases from J, with 14 bases in between. The CDR3 loop spans 16 amino acids. Looked up from germline, CDR1 is SGHAT and CDR2 is FQNNGV. The CDR3 here is CASSRYLLGSGNTIYF. In DNA, the CDR3 is TGTGCCAGCAGCCGCTATTTACTCGGCTCTGGAAACACCATATATTTT.

The CDR3 DNA is TGTGCCAGCTCACCAGGGACAGAAGCCTACGAGCAGTACTTC. Its protein product is CASSPGTEAYEQYF. The chain couples TRBV18 to TRBJ2-7, with 7 bases identical to TRBD1. The V gene end was trimmed by 2 bases and the J gene end by 2 bases; junction bases not matched to a gene: 3. This CDR3 is built from 14 residues. Germline V gene data show CDR1 as KGHSH and CDR2 as LQKENI.

The chain employs TRBV4-3 and TRBJ2-3; no reliable D call. This CDR3 spans 13 amino acids. V lost 2 bases and J 3 bases, leaving 6 bases between the germline ends. Germline CDR1 reads LGHNA; CDR2 reads YSLEER. CDR3 residues: CASSQWVTDTQYF. The CDR3 region has the DNA TGCGCCAGCAGCCAATGGGTAACAGATACGCAGTATTTT.

The rearrangement joins TRBV29-1 to TRBJ1-1; a possible D gene is TRBD1 (6 bases). Trimming removed 4 bases from V and 7 bases from J, with 10 bases in between. From germline, CDR1 is SQVTM and CDR2 ANQGSEA. This CDR3 has 11 residues. Written as DNA, the CDR3 is TGCAGCGTTGGATCAGGGGTTGAAGCTTTCTTT. Translation: CSVGSGVEAFF.

V gene TRBV30 combines with J gene TRBJ2-2; tentative D call: TRBD2 (6 bases). Germline assignment: CDR1 GTSNPN and CDR2 SVGIG (reference sequence). V was shortened by 7 bases and J by 5 bases, with 23 bases between the two germline ends. The CDR3 contains 16 residues. The DNA for the CDR3 is TGTGCCTCGTCCAGGGTTGGGGCGGGGTATACCGGGGAGCTGTTTTTT. Its protein is CASSRVGAGYTGELFF.

V gene TRBV7-2 combines with J gene TRBJ2-7; 8 bases are shared with TRBD2. Germline CDR1 SGHTA, CDR2 FQGNSA. The CDR3 runs 16 residues. Losses at the gene ends were 5 bases for V and 3 bases for J; bases not matched to a gene: 12. This CDR3 reads CASSPLVGGESYEQYF. Here the CDR3 DNA reads TGTGCCAGCAGCCCCCTCGTCGGGGGGGAGAGCTACGAGCAGTACTTC.